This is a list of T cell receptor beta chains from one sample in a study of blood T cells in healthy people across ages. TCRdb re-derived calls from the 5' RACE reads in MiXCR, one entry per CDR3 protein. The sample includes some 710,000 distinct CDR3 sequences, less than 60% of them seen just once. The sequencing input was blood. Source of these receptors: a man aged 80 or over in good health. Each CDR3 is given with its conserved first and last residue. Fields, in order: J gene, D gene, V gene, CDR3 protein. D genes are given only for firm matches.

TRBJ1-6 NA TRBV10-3 CATSVDDNSPLHF
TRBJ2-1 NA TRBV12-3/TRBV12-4 CASSLGSGSSVNEQFF
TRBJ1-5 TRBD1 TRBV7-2 CASSLVVGQGGHQHF
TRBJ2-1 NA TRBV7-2 CASSLSTTSYNEQFF
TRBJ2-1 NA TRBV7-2 CASSPQGISYNEQFF
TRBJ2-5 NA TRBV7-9 CASSFNRGGSERYF
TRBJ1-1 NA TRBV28 CASTPYPYTEAFF
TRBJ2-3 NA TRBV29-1 CSVWGDTDTQYF
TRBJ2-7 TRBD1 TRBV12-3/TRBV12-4 CASRPGGDYEQYF
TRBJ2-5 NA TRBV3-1 CASSQRGAGETQYF
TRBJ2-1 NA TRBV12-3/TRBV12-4 CASSWDGRIDNEQFF
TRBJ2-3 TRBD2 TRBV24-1 CATSDWILAGGQDTQYF
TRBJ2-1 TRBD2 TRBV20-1 CSVKIAGKGDEQFF
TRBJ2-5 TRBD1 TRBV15 CATSRTGTGVETQYF
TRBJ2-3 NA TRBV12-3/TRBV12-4 CASSLQGRLTDTQYF
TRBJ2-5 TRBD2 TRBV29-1 CSVDRASGTYKEQYF
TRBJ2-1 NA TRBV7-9 CASSARQNNEQFF
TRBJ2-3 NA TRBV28 CASSFSGADTQYF
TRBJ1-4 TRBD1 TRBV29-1 CSVGAGGQYQELFF
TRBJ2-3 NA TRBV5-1 CAGSRSGGTDSQYF
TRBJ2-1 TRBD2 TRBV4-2 CASSQDYRTSGKGEQFF
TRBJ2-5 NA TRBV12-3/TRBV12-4 CASSLATLGRYF
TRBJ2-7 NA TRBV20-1 CSDRGGKPYEQYF
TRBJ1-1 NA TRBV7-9 CASSLASTENTEAFF
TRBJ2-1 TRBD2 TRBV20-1 CSARGLAGGPHEQFF
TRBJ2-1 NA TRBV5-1 CASSLTANSYNEQFF
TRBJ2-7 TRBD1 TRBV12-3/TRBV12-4 CASSPGQGQYEQYF
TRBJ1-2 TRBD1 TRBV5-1 CASSLETGGADRGYTF
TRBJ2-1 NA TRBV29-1 CSVEVTSSYNEQFF
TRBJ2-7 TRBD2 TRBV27 CASSFAGGTAYEQYF
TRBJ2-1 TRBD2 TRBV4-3 CTSSQDPASGGNYNEQFF
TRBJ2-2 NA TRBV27 CASSVSNTGELFF
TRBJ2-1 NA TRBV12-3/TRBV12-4 CASSLGGGLTRARQFF
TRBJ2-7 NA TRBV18 CASSPPRSRISEQYF
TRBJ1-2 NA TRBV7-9 CASSLANNYGYTF
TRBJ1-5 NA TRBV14 CASSLFDQPQHF
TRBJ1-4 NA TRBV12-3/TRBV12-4 CASSFGFEKLFF
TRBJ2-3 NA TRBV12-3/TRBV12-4 CASSFGGYTDTQYF
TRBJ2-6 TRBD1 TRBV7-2 CASSEGAGANVLTF
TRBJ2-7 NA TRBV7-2 CASSSSGGEGGSSYEQYF
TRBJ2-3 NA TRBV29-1 CSVGTGHAGDTQYF
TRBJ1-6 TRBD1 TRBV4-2 CASSQGQGNNSPLHF
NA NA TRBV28 CASFPSGGWGGDYEQYF
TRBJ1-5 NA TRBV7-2 CASSLGGMGNQPQHF
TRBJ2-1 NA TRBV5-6 CASSLVWSGLYNEQFF
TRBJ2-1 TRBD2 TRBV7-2 CASSIYSGRAYNEQFF
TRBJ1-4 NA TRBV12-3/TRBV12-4 CASSWTETNEKLFF
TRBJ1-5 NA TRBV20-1 CSARRWGHGNQPQHF
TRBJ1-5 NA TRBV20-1 CSVGQWNQPQHF
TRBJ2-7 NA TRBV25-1 CASGELSSYEQYF
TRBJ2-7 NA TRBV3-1 CASRHAGIRAPSYEQYF
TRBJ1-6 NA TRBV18 CASSSEQVSPLHF
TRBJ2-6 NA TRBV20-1 CSARADGTYSSGANVLTF